The present T cell receptor beta chain was sequenced within a study of shared clonotypes between healthy human individuals. Clones were read by immunoSEQ multiplex PCR, and TCRdb kept only the in-frame ones, dropping some. The table shows 95,000 to 120,000 clones, with about 67% occurring only once. This clone is a singleton in its sample. The antigen remains undetermined. The germline CDR1 and CDR2 sequences are LNHDA and SQIVND (reference sequence). The CDR3 loop spans 15 amino acids. Trimming removed 3 bases from V and 0 bases from J, with 11 bases in between. Study observations and caveats: Among non-shared clonotypes, generation probabilities were lower than among those shared by all four donors. Generally, naive subsets came out with larger estimated richness than memory subsets.

Sequencing was carried out using memory CD8+ T cells sorted from blood. Subset of the sample: CD45RO+ cells pooled with CCR7-negative TemRA cells. The gene calls are TRBV19 and TRBJ1-1, with TRBD1 as a possible D gene (5 bases). The sequence came from a woman in her thirties in good health. The CDR3 sequence: CASSMQDIMNTEAFF. Here the CDR3 DNA reads TGTGCCAGTAGTATGCAGGACATCATGAACACTGAAGCTTTCTTT. Variable domain in full (rest from reference TRBV19 and TRBJ1-1): DGGITQSPKYLFRKEGQNVTLSCEQNLNHDAMYWYRQDPGQGLRLIYYSQIVNDFQKGDIAEGYSVSREKKESFPLTVTSAQKNPTAFYLCASSMQDIMNTEAFFGQGTRLTVV.